The clone carrying this T cell receptor beta chain was recorded a few times. Antigen specificity is unknown. Through a sample-barcoded 5' primer and a J-beta primer mix, a second PCR was run for about 6 to 11 cycles. Every cDNA molecule carried a tag from a template-switch adaptor bearing 12 random nucleotides. TCRdb re-called the 5' RACE reads with MiXCR, one entry per CDR3 protein. The sample has 730,000 or so distinct CDR3 sequences, approximately 43% seen once; the top ten hold 20% to 25%. The data were taken from a study of blood T cells in healthy people across ages. Study-wide results and caveats: Among T cells, TCR beta diversity per million cells dropped roughly linearly as age rose. Naive T cell percentage strongly correlated with TCR beta diversity.

Every donor provided around 9.3 milliliters of peripheral blood. Trimming removed 8 bases at V and 5 bases at J, with 22 bases between. The CDR3 is 14 amino acids. Germline loops: CDR1 DFQATT, CDR2 SNEGSKA (reference sequence). This TCR came from a woman aged 55-70 years in good health. The sequenced material came from blood. The chain carries TRBV20-1 and TRBJ2-7; possibly TRBD2 for D (6 bases). CDR3 amino acids: CSPRGTAGSHEQYF. CDR3 sequence (DNA): TGCAGTCCTCGGGGGACTGCCGGGAGCCACGAGCAGTACTTC.